This TCR beta chain was sequenced during a study of blood T cell repertoires in COVID-19. About the research overall: Acute and convalescent COVID-19 specimens originated in the United States, Italy and Spain. The cDNA or gDNA used as material had been derived from T cells, B-cell-depleted T cells, or PBMCs.

In the original workflow: Scientists estimated how many nucleated cells there were by amplifying reference gene primers. The data were produced by immunoSEQ multiplex PCR, yet TCRdb's version contains in-frame clones alone and is incomplete. The DNA was the basis for D and trimming; V, J and clone size are from that table. The sample holds around 180,000 clones, roughly 84% seen once. This CDR3 region has 13 residues. V was shortened by 6 bases and J by 6 bases, with 13 bases between the two germline ends. From germline, CDR1 is KGHSH and CDR2 LQKENI. The clonotype comes from a woman aged 80 or over with active or convalescent COVID-19. The sample comprised peripheral blood. The J gene is TRBJ2-3, the V gene TRBV18; D is unresolved. CDR3 coding DNA: TGTGCCAGCTCTCAACCACAATGGGATACGCAGTATTTT. This sequence encodes CASSQPQWDTQYF.